This TCR beta chain was recovered during a study of T cell responses to AZD1222 COVID-19 vaccine (TCRdb year 2021). About the investigation overall: A total of 230 to 250 trial participants underwent TCR sequencing, of whom approximately 210 received two doses of AZD1222 and about 26 received two doses of the MenACWY control vaccine. Trial participants were enrolled into age subgroups of 18-55, 56-69 and 70-plus years, which contained approximately 150, 28 and 58 TCR-sequenced participants, respectively. Broader findings and caveats from the paper: Conclusions about previously exposed vaccinees are limited, since just a handful of AZD1222 recipients were seropositive for SARS-CoV-2 at baseline. A significant rise in spike-specific TCR breadth and depth was observed after two AZD1222 doses relative to day 0 and relative to MenACWY recipients. Reportedly, almost half of the unique spike-specific TCRs recognized epitopes lying outside the regions that are mutated in the B.1.351 and B.1.1.7 variants. Participants were mostly white British, with more females than males. The authors suggested clonal diversity may have been underestimated. Because no samples from the day 14 peak response were available, repertoires could be characterized only after the peak T cell response. The vaccine-associated CD4 TCRs covered the entire spike protein, and the dominant responses fell in regions 160-218 and 743-854. The 56-69-year group was small, and its depth increase did not reach significance, likely because of low power.

With regard to this clone: Its recognized antigen is unknown. No base-level quality is on record; no much larger clone is a single base apart.

The germline V gene gives CDR1 as MNHEY and CDR2 as SVGAGI. V drops 6 bases and J drops 0 bases, leaving 11 bases in between. Spanning cysteine to phenylalanine, the CDR3 consists of 14 amino acids. Only the CDR3 region is kept as DNA, spanning 42 bases read in frame from base 1. The intended sense of this specimen's time point label: about 28 days (+/-7) after the second vaccine dose. AZD1222 recipients whose second dose came at about 4 weeks and those whose second dose came at about 12 weeks were combined into one group, since spike-specific TCR depth and breadth did not differ between the two schedules. Vaccinee samples came from UK trials COV001 and COV002, including a single-blind randomized controlled phase 2/3 trial of AZD1222 (ChAdOx1 nCoV-19) in healthy adults. Trial participant PBMC samples were collected at day 0 and day 28 after the second dose for TCRbeta chain sequencing. The CDR3 regions of human TCRbeta chains were analyzed by immunosequencing. As for how the authors treated the data: Repertoire TCRs were checked for matches against a reference library of SARS-CoV-2-specific TCRs that had been generated using the MIRA antigen-specificity platform. Breadth meant the fraction of unique TCRs that were SARS-CoV-2-associated, whereas depth meant the fraction of total T cells that were SARS-CoV-2-associated. Using the MIRA data, each spike-specific TCR was mapped to the spike region that the TCR reacts to and placed in a CD4 or CD8 class. Log10-transformed breadth and depth values were compared by one-way ANOVA with Sidak's multiple comparisons tests. TCRdb carries this immuneACCESS record with in-frame sequences only. Its versions omit some clonotypes, under half of them owing to an unresolved V gene in the studies checked, with the rest unexplained. V, J and clone size derive from that table, while D and trimming were established from the DNA sequence. Recorded for this sample are approximately 50,000 clones; around 80% of them occurred a single time. Around 5% of the sample rests with the top ten.

Recombination joined TRBV6-5 with TRBJ1-2, and perhaps TRBD1 as D gene, on 5 matching bases. Material: peripheral blood, obtained 28 days after the second AZD1222 dose. The receptor's source is an adult who received the AZD1222 COVID-19 vaccine. In nucleotides, the sequence is TGTGCCAGCAGCGGGGACGGGGCTAACTATGGCTACACCTTC. This codes for CASSGDGANYGYTF.